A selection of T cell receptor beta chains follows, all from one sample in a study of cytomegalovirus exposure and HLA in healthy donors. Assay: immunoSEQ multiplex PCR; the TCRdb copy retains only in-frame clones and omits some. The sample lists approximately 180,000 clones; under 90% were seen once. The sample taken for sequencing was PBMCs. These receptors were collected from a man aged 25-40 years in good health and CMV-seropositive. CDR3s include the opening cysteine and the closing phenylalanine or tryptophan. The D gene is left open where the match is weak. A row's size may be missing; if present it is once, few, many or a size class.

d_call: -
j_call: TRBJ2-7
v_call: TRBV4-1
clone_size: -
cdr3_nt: TGCGCCAGCAGCCAAGCCGAGGAGGCCTACGAGCAGTACTTC
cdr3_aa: CASSQAEEAYEQYF

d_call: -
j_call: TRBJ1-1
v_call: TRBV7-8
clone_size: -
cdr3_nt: TGTGCCAGCAGCACAACAGATAACGCTTTCTTT
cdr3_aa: CASSTTDNAFF

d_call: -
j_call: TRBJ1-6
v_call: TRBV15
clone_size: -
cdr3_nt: TGTGCCACCAGCAGAGATCAAGGGCGGGCCCTCCACTTT
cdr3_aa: CATSRDQGRALHF

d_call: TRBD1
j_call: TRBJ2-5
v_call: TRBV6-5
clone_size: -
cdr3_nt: TGTGCCAGCAGTTACCAGGGGGCGATGTGGCAAGAGACCCAGTACTTC
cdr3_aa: CASSYQGAMWQETQYF

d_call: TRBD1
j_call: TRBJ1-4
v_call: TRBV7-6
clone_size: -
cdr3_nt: TGTGCCAGCAGCTTACAACCAGGGGGTCCCTTATCGTTTTTT
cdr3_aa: CASSLQPGGPLSFF

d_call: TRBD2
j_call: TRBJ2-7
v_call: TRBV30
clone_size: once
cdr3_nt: TGTGCCTGGGCTTCTAGCGGCTACTCCTACGAGCAGTACTTC
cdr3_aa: CAWASSGYSYEQYF

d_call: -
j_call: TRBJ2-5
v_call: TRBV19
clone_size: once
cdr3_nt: TGTGCCAGTAGTATCATGGGTTCGGAGCACCAAGAGACCCAGTACTTC
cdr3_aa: CASSIMGSEHQETQYF

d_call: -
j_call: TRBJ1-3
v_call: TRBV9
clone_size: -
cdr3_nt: TGTGCCAGCAGCGTAGGGAGAGGGGGAATTGGAAACACCATATATTTT
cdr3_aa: CASSVGRGGIGNTIYF

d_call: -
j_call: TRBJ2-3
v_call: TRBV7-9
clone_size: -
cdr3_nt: TGTGCCAGCAGCTTACCGACAGGCCGCACAGATACGCAGTATTTT
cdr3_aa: CASSLPTGRTDTQYF

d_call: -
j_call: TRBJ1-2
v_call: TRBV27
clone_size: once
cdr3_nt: TGTGCCAGCAGTTTATCGGGGGCGAGGGGGGGATATGGCTACACCTTC
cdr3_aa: CASSLSGARGGYGYTF

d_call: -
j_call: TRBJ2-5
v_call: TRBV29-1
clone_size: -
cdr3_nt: TGCAGTGTCGGGGTGGAGACCCAGTACTTC
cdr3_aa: CSVGVETQYF

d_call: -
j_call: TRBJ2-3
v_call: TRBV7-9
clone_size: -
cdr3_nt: TGTGCCAGCAGCTTCGACAGGGAGGCTTCAGATACGCAGTATTTT
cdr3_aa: CASSFDREASDTQYF

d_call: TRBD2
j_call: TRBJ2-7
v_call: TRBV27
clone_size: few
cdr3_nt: TGTGCCAGCAGTTCCGTGGTAGCGGGGGAGAGCTCCTACGAGCAGTACTTC
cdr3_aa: CASSSVVAGESSYEQYF

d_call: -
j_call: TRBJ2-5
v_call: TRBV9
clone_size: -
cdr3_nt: TGTGCCAGCAGCGTTTCTCCCCTAATCGAGACCCAGTACTTC
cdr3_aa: CASSVSPLIETQYF

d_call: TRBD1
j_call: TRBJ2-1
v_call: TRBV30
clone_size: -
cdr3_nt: TGTGCCTGGGTCCCGGGACAGGGCCCCTCAGGGCAGTTCTTC
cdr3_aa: CAWVPGQGPSGQFF

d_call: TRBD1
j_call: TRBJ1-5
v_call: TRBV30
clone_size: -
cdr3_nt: TGTGCCTGGGCCCGGGACAGCCCTGCGGGCGATCAGCCCCAGCATTTT
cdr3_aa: CAWARDSPAGDQPQHF

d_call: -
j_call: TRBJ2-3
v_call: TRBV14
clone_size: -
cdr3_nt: TGTGCCAGCAGCCAAGATTTTCGGGCAGATACGCAGTATTTT
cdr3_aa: CASSQDFRADTQYF